This TCR beta chain was found in a study of regulatory T cells in long-lasting Graves disease. General study points: Fewer public clonotypes were shared by new patients (966) than by persistent patients (approximately 2,700). There were preferences for TRBV28, TRBJ1-2 and TRBJ2-5 in persistent disease.

Regarding time point: persistent/refractory GD, antithyroid drugs over 5 years with positive TRAb. Preparation of the TCR library used RNA extracted from PBMCs. About 9.1 milliliters of peripheral blood went into EDTA tubes. Turning to this clonotype: Its antigen is as yet unknown.

The trim removed 5 bases at V and 14 bases at J, leaving 9 bases unmatched. The length of the CDR3 is 12 residues. The V gene's germline CDR1 is LNHNV and CDR2 YYDKDF (reference sequence). Sequencing libraries for TCR beta were prepared with iRepertoire HTBI primers and Arm-PCR of CDR3 regions. Using its own MiXCR run on the multiplex PCR reads, TCRdb lists one record per CDR3 protein. Of about 660,000 distinct CDR3 sequences listed, about 30% are singletons. The sample was peripheral blood mononuclear cells (PBMCs), taken when the disease was refractory, from a patient treated with antithyroid drugs. The TCR originated in a female donor with Graves disease. This rearrangement joins TRBV15 to TRBJ1-2, with 9 bases matching TRBD1. The CDR3 nucleotides read TGTGCCACCAGCGCCCGGACAGGGGCGGGGACCTTC. Amino acid sequence: CATSARTGAGTF.